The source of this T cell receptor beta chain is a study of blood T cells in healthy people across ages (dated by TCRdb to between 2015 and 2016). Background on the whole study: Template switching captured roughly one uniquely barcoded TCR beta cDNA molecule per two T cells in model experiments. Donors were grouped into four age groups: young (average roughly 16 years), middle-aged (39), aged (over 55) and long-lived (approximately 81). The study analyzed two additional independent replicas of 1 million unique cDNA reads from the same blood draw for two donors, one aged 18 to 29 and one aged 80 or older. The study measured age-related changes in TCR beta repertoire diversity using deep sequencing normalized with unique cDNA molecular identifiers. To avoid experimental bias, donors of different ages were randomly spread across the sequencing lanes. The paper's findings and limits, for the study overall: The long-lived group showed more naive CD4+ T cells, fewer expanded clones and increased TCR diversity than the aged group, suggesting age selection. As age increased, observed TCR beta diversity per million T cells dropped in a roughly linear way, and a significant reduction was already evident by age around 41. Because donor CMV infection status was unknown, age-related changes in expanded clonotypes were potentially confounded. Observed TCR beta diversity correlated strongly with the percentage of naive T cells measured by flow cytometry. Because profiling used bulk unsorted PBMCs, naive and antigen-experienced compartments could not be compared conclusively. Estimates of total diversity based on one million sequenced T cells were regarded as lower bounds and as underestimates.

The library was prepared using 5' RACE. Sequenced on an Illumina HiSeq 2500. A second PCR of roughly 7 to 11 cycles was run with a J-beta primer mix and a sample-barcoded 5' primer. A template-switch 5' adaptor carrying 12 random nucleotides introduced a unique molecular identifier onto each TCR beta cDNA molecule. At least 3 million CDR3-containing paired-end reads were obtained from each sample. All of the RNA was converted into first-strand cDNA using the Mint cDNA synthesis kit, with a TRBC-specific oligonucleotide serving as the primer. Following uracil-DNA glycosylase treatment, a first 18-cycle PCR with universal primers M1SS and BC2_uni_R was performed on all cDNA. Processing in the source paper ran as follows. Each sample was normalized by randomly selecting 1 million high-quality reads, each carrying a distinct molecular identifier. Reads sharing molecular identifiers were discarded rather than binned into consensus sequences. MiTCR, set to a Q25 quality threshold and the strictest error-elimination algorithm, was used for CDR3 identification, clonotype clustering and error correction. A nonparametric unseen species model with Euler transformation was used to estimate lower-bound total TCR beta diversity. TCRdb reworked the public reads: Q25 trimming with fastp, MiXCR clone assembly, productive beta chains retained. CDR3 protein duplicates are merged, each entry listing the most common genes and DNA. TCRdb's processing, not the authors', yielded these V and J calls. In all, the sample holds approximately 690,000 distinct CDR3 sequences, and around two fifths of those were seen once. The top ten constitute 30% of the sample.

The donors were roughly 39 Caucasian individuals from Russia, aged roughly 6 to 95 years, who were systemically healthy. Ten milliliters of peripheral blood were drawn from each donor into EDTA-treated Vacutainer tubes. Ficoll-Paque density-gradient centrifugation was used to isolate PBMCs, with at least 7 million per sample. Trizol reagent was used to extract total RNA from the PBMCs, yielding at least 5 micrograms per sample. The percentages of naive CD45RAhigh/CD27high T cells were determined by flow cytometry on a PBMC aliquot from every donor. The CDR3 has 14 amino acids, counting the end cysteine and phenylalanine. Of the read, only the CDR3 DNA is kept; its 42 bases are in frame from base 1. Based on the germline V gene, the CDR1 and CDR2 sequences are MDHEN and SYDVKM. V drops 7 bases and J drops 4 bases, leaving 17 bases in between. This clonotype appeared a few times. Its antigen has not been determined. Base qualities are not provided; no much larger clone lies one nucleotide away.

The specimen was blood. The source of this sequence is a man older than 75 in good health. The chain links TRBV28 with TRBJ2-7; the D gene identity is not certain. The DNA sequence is TGTGCCAGCAACCTAGGCCCTAGTAGATACGAGCAGTACTTC. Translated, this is CASNLGPSRYEQYF.